Sequencing of this T cell receptor (beta chain) was carried out in a study of regulatory T cells in long-lasting Graves disease. Study-wide results and caveats: The number of shared public clonotypes was higher in persistent patients (about 2,700) than new patients (roughly 970). Accuracy was possibly reduced by small sample size.

This clonotype was counted many times. Antigen specificity is unknown. Investigators prepared the TCR beta libraries by applying iRepertoire HTBI primers and Arm-PCR of CDR3 regions. TCRdb ran MiXCR on the multiplex PCR reads and lists one entry per CDR3 protein. The table includes around 400,000 distinct CDR3 sequences, approximately 15% detected once. Time point in this sample: newly diagnosed GD, antithyroid drugs for less than 3 months. Preparation of the TCR library used RNA extracted from PBMCs. The CDR3 loop spans 15 amino acids. Trimming at V came to 6 bases and at J to 6 bases, leaving 11 bases not matched to a gene. The sample also formed part of further work on T cells in Graves' hyperthyroidism and ophthalmopathy.

This TCR came from a woman aged 35 to 49 with Graves disease. Sequenced material: peripheral blood mononuclear cells (PBMCs), taken at new diagnosis, from a patient treated with antithyroid drugs. The chain employs TRBV12-3 or TRBV12-4 and TRBJ2-7, with TRBD2 matching 10 bases. This CDR3 reads CASSPPRLAGVEQYF. The CDR3 DNA reads TGTGCCAGCAGCCCCCCCCGGCTAGCGGGAGTCGAGCAGTACTTC.